Sequencing of this TCR beta chain was carried out in a study of CD8+CD57+ T cells in acquired aplastic anemia (dated by TCRdb to the late 2010s). Describing the broader study: A mean of approximately 3 ug of DNA, ranging from roughly 0.19 to 27.4 ug, was extracted from sorted CD4+ and CD8+ cells. CD8+CD57+ expansion was defined as frequency above the mean frequency observed in healthy subjects. Beyond this particular receptor, the publication reports: Although roughly 30 CD8+ CDR3 sequences were shared by patients and controls, these sequences appeared highly expressed in patients and within the immunodominant clones of patients. Patients and healthy controls showed no significant difference in CD8+ Simpson's diversity (P=0.060).

The patients picked for sequencing were ones in whom flow cytometry had shown an expansion of CD8+CD57+ cells. Every patient had a diagnosis of severe acquired aplastic anemia based on International Study of Aplastic Anemia and Agranulocytosis and Camitta criteria. No therapy had been received by the patients at the time of blood sampling. The study deep-sequenced TCR repertoires of sorted CD4+ and CD8+ blood T cells from severe aplastic anemia patients and healthy subjects. Patients were enrolled in the USA under clinicaltrials.gov protocols 00001620, 01623167, 00001397, 00071045, 00081523 and 00961064. Ficoll-Paque density gradient centrifugation was used to isolate peripheral blood mononuclear cells. Before DNA extraction, CD4+ and CD8+ T cells were sorted with FACS or magnetic beads. Ten or more counts support this clonotype. Its antigen is unknown. Within one base of it there is no much larger clone, and no base qualities were kept.

Genomic DNA was used as template for profiling of TCR beta VDJ combinations and CDR3 sequences. An Illumina HiSeq 2000 was the platform used for TCR repertoire sequencing. The study's own analysis went as follows. Repertoire assessment relied on Simpson's diversity index, CDR3 size and DJ length profiles, and TRBV/TRBJ rearrangement plots. The immunodominant clone was defined as the most abundant DNA sequence in deep sequencing data. CDR3 amino acid sequences were screened for sharing across subjects and compared with published repertoires and the VDJdb database. The public reads were reanalyzed by TCRdb: fastp trimming at Q25, MiXCR alignment, in-frame beta chains only. When rows share a CDR3 protein, they turn into one entry using the most common DNA and genes. TCRdb's processing, not the authors', yielded these V and J calls. Recorded for this sample are 150,000 to 200,000 distinct CDR3 sequences; roughly 50% of them occurred a single time. The biggest ten clones account for about 1.8% of the sample.

The source material was sorted CD4+, CD8+, or CD8+CD57+ T cells (not recorded which) from PBMCs. The sequence was obtained from a human donor with aplastic anemia.

The DNA is as follows: TGTGCCAGCAGATTCTTTGCGACCGGGGAGCTGTTTTTT. Its translation is CASRFFATGELFF. The chain links TRBV27 with TRBJ2-2; no D segment can be confidently identified. From cysteine to phenylalanine, the CDR3 is 13 amino acids long. The read is trimmed to its CDR3 DNA, 39 bases read in frame from base 1. V loses 6 bases of germline sequence and J loses 5 bases, and the interval between the two ends is 10 bases. Taken from the germline V gene (reference sequence), the CDR1 and CDR2 loops are MNHEY and SMNVEV.